This T cell receptor (beta chain) was captured in a study of memory B cells and T cells in multiple sclerosis. Separate sequencing covered autoproliferating (CFSE-dim) and non-proliferating (CFSE-high) T cells from stimulus-free culture. Cultures began with about 50 million CFSE-labeled PBMCs, unstimulated for 7 days, with replicate wells pooled. About this clone: What it binds is unknown.

Looked up from germline, CDR1 is SGHRS and CDR2 is YFSETQ. The V gene lost 2 bases and the J gene lost 14 bases, with 14 bases spanning the gap. The CDR3 is made up of 12 amino acids. Some clones are missing from TCRdb's copy, which holds only in-frame ones; the method was immunoSEQ multiplex PCR. The sample yields approximately 32,000 clones, approximately 85% seen once. The sample was PBMCs from blood kept in culture. The sequence derives from a human donor with multiple sclerosis. V and J are TRBV5-1 and TRBJ2-1; perhaps D is TRBD1 or TRBD2 (5 bases each). DNA for the CDR3: TGCGCCAGCAGCTTACCGGGACCGGAGGAGTTCTTC. Translated, it gives CASSLPGPEEFF. The full variable domain, in which reference TRBV5-1 and TRBJ2-1 provide the parts outside the CDR3, is KAGVTQTPRYLIKTRGQQVTLSCSPISGHRSVSWYQQTPGQGLQFLFEYFSETQRNKGNFPGRFSGRQFSNSRSEMNVSTLELGDSALYLCASSLPGPEEFFGPGTRLTVL.